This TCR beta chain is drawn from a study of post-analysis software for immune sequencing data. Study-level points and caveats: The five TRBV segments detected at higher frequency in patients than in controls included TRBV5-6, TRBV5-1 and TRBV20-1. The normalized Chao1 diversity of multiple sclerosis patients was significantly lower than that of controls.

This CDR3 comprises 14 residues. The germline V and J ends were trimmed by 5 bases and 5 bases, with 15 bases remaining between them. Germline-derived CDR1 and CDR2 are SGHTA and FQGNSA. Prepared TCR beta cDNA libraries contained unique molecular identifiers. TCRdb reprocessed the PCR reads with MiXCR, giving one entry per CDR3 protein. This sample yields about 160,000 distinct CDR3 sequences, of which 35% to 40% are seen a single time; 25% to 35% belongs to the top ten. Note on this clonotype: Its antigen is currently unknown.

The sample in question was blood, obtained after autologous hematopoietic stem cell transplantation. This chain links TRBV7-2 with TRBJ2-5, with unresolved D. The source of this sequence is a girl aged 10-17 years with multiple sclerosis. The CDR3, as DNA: TGTGCCAGCAGCACCGGTTCGGCTCCGGAGACCCAGTACTTC. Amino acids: CASSTGSAPETQYF. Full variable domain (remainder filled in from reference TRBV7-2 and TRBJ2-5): GAGVSQSPSNKVTEKGKDVELRCDPISGHTALYWYRQSLGQGLEFLIYFQGNSAPDKSGLPSDRFSAERTGGSVSTLTIQRTQQEDSAVYLCASSTGSAPETQYFGPGTRLLVL.